This passage covers 15 T cell receptor beta chains from one sample sequenced in a study of blood T cell repertoires in COVID-19. Method: immunoSEQ multiplex PCR; TCRdb's copy keeps in-frame clones and lacks some. The data hold around 250,000 clones, with 88% observed a single time. The specimen sequenced was PBMCs or T cells enriched from blood (not recorded which). The receptors originated from a woman in her forties who had been exposed to COVID-19.

This clone was counted only a few times. The rearrangement joins TRBV7-3 to TRBJ1-2; tentatively, D is TRBD1 (6 bases). The CDR3 loop spans 20 amino acids. V was trimmed by 5 bases and J by 4 bases, leaving 32 bases between them. The germline V gene has CDR1 SGHTA and CDR2 FQGTGA. CDR3 nucleotide sequence: TGTGCCAGCAGCCGAAAAACCCGACCCGACAGGCGGCCGCCTGTCTATGGCTACACCTTC. Translated: CASSRKTRPDRRPPVYGYTF. Supplemented by reference TRBV7-3 and TRBJ1-2, the full variable domain reads GAGVSQTPSNKVTEKGKYVELRCDPISGHTALYWYRQSLGQGPEFLIYFQGTGAADDSGLPNDRFFAVRPEGSVSTLKIQRTERGDSAVYLCASSRKTRPDRRPPVYGYTFGSGTRLTVV.

V usage is TRBV4-3 and J usage is TRBJ1-4; 8 bases align to TRBD1. Germline V gene data show CDR1 as LGHNA and CDR2 as YSLEER. The J segment lost 8 bases and the V segment lost 4 bases, leaving 6 bases of the junction unmatched. The CDR3 sequence is 14 residues long. The CDR3 sequence: CASSPTDREEKLFF. In DNA, the CDR3 is TGCGCCAGCAGCCCAACGGACAGGGAGGAAAAACTGTTTTTT.

This clone was seen a few times. V and J are TRBV27 and TRBJ2-2; TRBD2 matches at 13 bases. Germline V gene lookup returns CDR1 MNHEY and CDR2 SMNVEV (reference sequence). V shed 7 bases, J shed 6 bases, and the junction held 5 bases outside the gene matches. The CDR3 has 15 residues. The CDR3 nucleotides read TGTGCCAGCACCCGACTAGCGGGGGGTGCCGGGGAGCTGTTTTTT. This translates into CASTRLAGGAGELFF.

The chain links TRBV27 to TRBJ2-7, with 9 bases fitting TRBD2. Germline assignment: CDR1 MNHEY and CDR2 SMNVEV (reference sequence). After removal of 2 bases from V and 3 bases from J, the junction contained 17 bases not matched to a gene. This CDR3 is built from 19 residues. CDR3 amino acids: CASSLRAGSGGGALYEQYF. DNA for the CDR3: TGTGCCAGCAGTTTAAGAGCAGGTTCTGGCGGGGGGGCCCTCTACGAGCAGTACTTC.

J is TRBJ2-7 and V is TRBV10-3; 8 positions match TRBD2. Germline V gives CDR1 ENHRY, CDR2 SYGVKD. V dropped 3 bases and J dropped 1; count of bases not matched to a gene: 8. This CDR3 has 16 residues. The CDR3 loop is CAISDGGGQLSYEQYV. The CDR3 DNA reads as TGTGCCATCAGTGACGGGGGGGGCCAATTATCCTACGAGCAGTACGTC.

The genes are TRBV7-6 and TRBJ2-5, with 7 bases that match TRBD2. Germline V gene data show CDR1 as SGHVS and CDR2 as FNYEAQ. V lost 2 bases to trimming and J lost 5 bases; unmatched junction nucleotides: 5. This CDR3 comprises 14 residues. The CDR3 sequence: CASSLWSGGETQYF. The DNA of the CDR3 is TGTGCCAGCAGCTTATGGTCGGGAGGCGAGACCCAGTACTTC.

The gene calls are TRBV30 and TRBJ2-1; perhaps TRBD1 as D (5 bases). Trimming left V 5 bases short and J 0 bases short, with 23 bases between. Germline CDR1 and CDR2: GTSNPN and SVGIG (reference sequence). The CDR3 is 18 amino acids. The CDR3 loop reads CAWSYPQGSSSSYNEQFF. CDR3 nucleotides: TGTGCCTGGTCTTACCCCCAGGGTTCCTCGAGCTCCTACAATGAGCAGTTCTTC.

The chain links TRBV2 to TRBJ1-2; D might be TRBD1 (6 bases). The CDR3 spans 12 residues. Deletions cut 6 bases from V and 4 bases from J, with 9 bases between. Germline CDR1 and CDR2: SNHLY and FYNNEI. As DNA, the CDR3 is TGTGCCAGCAGCCGGACAGCCTATGGCTACACCTTC. This gives the protein CASSRTAYGYTF.

V and J are TRBV27 and TRBJ2-4, with TRBD1 matching over 7 bases. Trimming took 5 bases from V and 7 from J; bases not matched to a gene: 8. Germline V gene sequence: CDR1 MNHEY, CDR2 SMNVEV (reference sequence). The CDR3 runs 14 residues. In nucleotides, the CDR3 is TGTGCCAGCAGTACACCGGGACAGATGAACATTCAGTACTTC. Protein sequence: CASSTPGQMNIQYF.

This clone is a singleton in its sample. The chain combines TRBV13 with TRBJ2-3; D unresolved. This CDR3 is built from 15 residues. V was pared by 5 bases and J by 0 bases, with 12 bases between. Germline values: CDR1 PRHDT, CDR2 FYEKMQ (reference sequence). The CDR3 region has the DNA TGTGCCAGCAGCGCACTATCGTCTAGCACAGATACGCAGTATTTT. This codes for CASSALSSSTDTQYF.

The genes are TRBV4-3 and TRBJ1-5, with 7 bases lining up with TRBD1. The CDR3 sequence is 15 residues long. Germline loops: CDR1 LGHNA, CDR2 YSLEER. Trimming cost V 10 bases and J 3 bases; bases outside gene matches: 12. The CDR3 coding sequence is TGCGCCACCCCGATCGACAGGGACGACAATCAGCCCCAGCATTTT. It specifies CATPIDRDDNQPQHF.

This chain uses TRBV18 with TRBJ2-7, with D unclear. Trimming cost V 4 bases and J 3 bases, with 10 bases left between them. This CDR3 comprises 13 residues. CDR1 KGHSH and CDR2 LQKENI come from the germline V gene. The CDR3 loop is CASSLQRSYEQYV. The CDR3 nucleotides are TGTGCCAGCTCACTACAGAGAAGCTACGAGCAGTACGTC.

The CDR3 DNA reads as TGTGCCTGGAGTGTACTGGGACTAGCGGGAGGTACGCAGTATTTT. Protein product: CAWSVLGLAGGTQYF. This sequence joins TRBV30 and TRBJ2-3; the match to TRBD2 covers 15 bases. CDR1 is GTSNPN and CDR2 is SVGIG in the germline V gene (reference sequence). Trimming removed 0 bases from V and 8 bases from J; junction bases left unmatched: 3. CDR3 length equals 15 residues. The full variable domain, in which reference TRBV30 and TRBJ2-3 provide the parts outside the CDR3, is SQTIHQWPATLVQPVGSPLSLECTVEGTSNPNLYWYRQAAGRGLQLLFYSVGIGQISSEVPQNLSASRPQDRQFILSSKKLLLSDSGFYLCAWSVLGLAGGTQYFGPGTRLTVL.

The J gene is TRBJ2-1, the V gene TRBV28; D may be TRBD2 (6 bases). Germline V gene data show CDR1 as MDHEN and CDR2 as SYDVKM. Trimming took off 5 bases at V and 4 bases at J, with 21 bases between the two ends. The CDR3 spans 17 residues. The CDR3 sequence: CASSPIAAGTWYNEQFF. CDR3 DNA: TGTGCCAGCAGTCCCATAGCGGCGGGTACTTGGTACAATGAGCAGTTCTTC. Variable domain in full (rest from reference TRBV28 and TRBJ2-1): DVKVTQSSRYLVKRTGEKVFLECVQDMDHENMFWYRQDPGLGLRLIYFSYDVKMKEKGDIPEGYSVSREKKERFSLILESASTNQTSMYLCASSPIAAGTWYNEQFFGPGTRLTVL.

The V and J genes are TRBV15 and TRBJ2-7, with D perhaps TRBD2 (6 bases). V shed 4 bases and J shed 2 bases, with 9 bases lying between them. This CDR3 comprises 13 residues. Germline CDR1 is LNHNV and CDR2 is YYDKDF (reference sequence). The CDR3 loop is CATSTRGTYEQYV. The CDR3 bases are TGTGCCACCAGCACTCGGGGGACCTACGAGCAGTACGTC.